Following are 22 T cell receptor beta chains from one sample sequenced in a study of cytomegalovirus exposure and HLA in healthy donors. In the PCR, 60 Vbeta and 13 Jbeta primers were used. TCRdb keeps only in-frame clones here, not all; method: immunoSEQ multiplex PCR. The sample shows about 120,000 clones, and around 1.6% sits with its ten largest clones. Sequencing was done on a sample of PBMCs. These receptors all stem from a woman in her thirties or forties in good health and CMV-seropositive.

This chain joins TRBV29-1 and TRBJ2-7; TRBD2 matches 11 bases. After removal of 7 bases from V and 7 bases from J, the junction contained 18 bases not matched to a gene. Germline CDR1 is SQVTM and CDR2 is ANQGSEA. This CDR3 is 16 amino acids long. The chain's CDR3 is CSAIPGLADSTWEQYF. CDR3 nucleotide sequence: TGCAGCGCTATCCCGGGACTAGCGGACTCTACGTGGGAGCAGTACTTC.

The chain employs TRBV5-4 and TRBJ2-1; TRBD1 might be the D (6 bases). CDR3 length equals 15 residues. Germline values: CDR1 SGHNT, CDR2 YYREEE (reference sequence). Trimming removed 0 bases at V and 0 bases at J, with 7 bases between. The CDR3 DNA sequence: TGTGCCAGCAGCTTGGGAGGGGGCTCCTACAATGAGCAGTTCTTC. Translated, it gives CASSLGGGSYNEQFF.

Regarding this clone: The junction differs from germline at one of its ends, possibly a read error. The chain carries TRBV28 and TRBJ2-7; 8 bases match TRBD1. Germline loops: CDR1 MDHEN, CDR2 SYDVKM. CDR3 length: 17 residues. CDR3 bases: TGTGCCAGCAGCATCCTACCGGGACAGGCTTTCTCCCACGAGCAGTACTTC. This encodes CASSILPGQAFSHEQYF.

This chain joins TRBV27 and TRBJ2-5; 11 bases align to TRBD2. The V and J ends lost 5 bases and 3 bases, in that order; junction bases with no gene match: 8. Germline-derived CDR1 and CDR2 are MNHEY and SMNVEV (reference sequence). The CDR3 is 16 amino acids. For the CDR3, the DNA is TGTGCCAGCAGTCCGCGGACTAGCGGGTGGAAAGAGACCCAGTACTTC. Translating it yields CASSPRTSGWKETQYF.

The CDR3 bases are TGCGCCAGCAGCATGGTGGGGGGAGAGGGCGTAGAGACCCAGTACTTC. Translation gives CASSMVGGEGVETQYF. The gene calls are TRBV4-1 and TRBJ2-5, with a weak D call TRBD2 (6 bases). V lost 5 bases and J lost 4, with 20 bases in between. The CDR3 totals 16 residues. CDR1 is MGHRA, CDR2 YSYEKL, per germline.

The chain couples TRBV28 to TRBJ1-2, with no clear D. V lost 2 bases and J lost 2, with 6 bases in between. CDR1 is MDHEN and CDR2 is SYDVKM in the germline V gene. The CDR3 has 13 amino acids. The CDR3 region is CASSLPGNYGYTF. CDR3 in DNA: TGTGCCAGCAGTTTACCAGGCAACTATGGCTACACCTTC.

This CDR3 reads CASSRSGGSNQPQHF. The CDR3 bases are TGTGCCAGCAGCAGAAGCGGGGGGTCCAATCAGCCCCAGCATTTT. The chain carries TRBV7-2 and TRBJ1-5; TRBD1 is a possible D gene (5 bases). This CDR3 has 15 amino acids. Trimming removed 5 bases at V and 3 bases at J, with 14 bases between. From germline, CDR1 is SGHTA and CDR2 FQGNSA.

The CDR3 sequence: CASSTPQGRAEAFF. For the CDR3, the DNA is TGTGCCAGCAGTACCCCCCAGGGAAGGGCTGAAGCTTTCTTT. V and J are TRBV6-6 and TRBJ1-1; a possible D gene is TRBD1 (5 bases). Germline V gene sequence: CDR1 MNHNY, CDR2 SVGAGI (reference sequence). V was pared by 5 bases and J by 6 bases, with 16 bases between. CDR3 length equals 14 residues.

V gene TRBV14 combines with J gene TRBJ1-1; D gene ambiguous. With 1 base removed from V and 7 bases from J, the gap between germline ends came to 7 bases. Germline values: CDR1 SGHDN, CDR2 FVKESK. There are 12 residues in the CDR3. CDR3 amino acids: CASSQGADEAFF. CDR3 DNA sequence: TGTGCCAGCAGCCAAGGGGCAGATGAAGCTTTCTTT.

This chain uses TRBV7-8 with TRBJ1-3; D uncertain. V shed 2 bases and J shed 4 bases, with 9 bases lying between them. CDR1 is SGHVS, CDR2 FQNEAQ, per germline. CDR3 length equals 14 residues. The CDR3 reads CASSLNSRGNTIYF. Written as DNA, the CDR3 is TGTGCCAGCAGCTTAAACTCCAGGGGAAACACCATATATTTT.

The rearrangement uses TRBV6-5 and TRBJ2-1; tentatively, D is TRBD2 (5 bases). CDR1 and CDR2 (germline): MNHEY, SVGAGI. The length of the CDR3 is 12 residues. Trimming stripped 5 bases from V and 5 bases from J, with 7 bases between. The CDR3 sequence: CASSGLDNEQFF. CDR3 nucleotide sequence: TGTGCCAGCAGTGGACTTGACAATGAGCAGTTCTTC.

This sequence joins TRBV5-4 and TRBJ2-5, with a tentative D call TRBD1 (5 bases). The CDR3 loop spans 13 amino acids. V lost 1 base, J lost 5 bases, and 9 bases lay in between. Germline V lookup: CDR1 SGHNT, CDR2 YYREEE (reference sequence). This CDR3 reads CASSLTGRETQYF. CDR3 nucleotide sequence: TGTGCCAGCAGCTTGACAGGCCGGGAGACCCAGTACTTC.

The V gene is TRBV7-6, the J gene TRBJ1-2; D ambiguous. Germline CDR1 reads SGHVS; CDR2 reads FNYEAQ. The V end was cut by 1 base, the J end by 1 base, with 7 bases between. CDR3 length: 14 amino acids. The CDR3 sequence: CASSLDEGNYGYTF. The CDR3 bases are TGTGCCAGCAGCTTAGATGAGGGTAACTATGGCTACACCTTC.

The V gene is TRBV28, the J gene TRBJ2-3, with TRBD2 identical over 9 bases. Trimming cost V 1 base and J 4 bases; bases outside gene matches: 21. The germline CDR1 and CDR2 sequences are MDHEN and SYDVKM. This CDR3 has 21 residues. The CDR3 region has the DNA TGTGCCAGCAGTTTATCTGGCCCGTTCCGGGGCGGGGGGGAGGGTCCAGATACGCAGTATTTT. Amino acids: CASSLSGPFRGGGEGPDTQYF.

V gene TRBV10-3 combines with J gene TRBJ2-1, with TRBD2 identical over 11 bases. Germline V CDR1 and CDR2: ENHRY, SYGVKD. V shed 8 bases, J shed 3 bases, and the junction held 3 bases outside the gene matches. The CDR3 consists of 14 residues. CDR3 sequence reads: CAIGGTSGYNEQFF. As DNA, the CDR3 is TGTGCCATCGGTGGGACTAGCGGCTACAATGAGCAGTTCTTC.

CDR3 protein: CASGSMGQVNEKLFF. CDR3 sequence (DNA): TGTGCCAGCGGGAGTATGGGACAGGTGAATGAAAAACTGTTTTTT. J is TRBJ1-4 and V is TRBV9; 8 bases line up with TRBD1. Per the germline V gene, CDR1 is SGDLS and CDR2 is YYNGEE. J was trimmed by 5 bases and V by 7 bases; bases with no gene match: 10. The CDR3 contains 15 residues.

V and J are TRBV19 and TRBJ2-2, with TRBD2 as a possible D gene (5 bases). CDR3 length: 16 residues. Germline loops: CDR1 LNHDA, CDR2 SQIVND (reference sequence). V was trimmed by 7 bases and J by 4 bases, leaving 19 bases between them. The CDR3 region is CASTRSGQYGTGELFF. CDR3 sequence (DNA): TGTGCCAGTACGAGGAGCGGTCAGTACGGCACCGGGGAGCTGTTTTTT.

This chain connects TRBV29-1 to TRBJ2-2; 7 nucleotides align to TRBD2. Trimming cost V 7 bases and J 2 bases; bases outside gene matches: 13. There are 16 residues in the CDR3. CDR1 is SQVTM and CDR2 is ANQGSEA in the germline V gene. Here the CDR3 reads CSAWGGLSHNTGELFF. The CDR3 DNA sequence: TGCAGCGCCTGGGGGGGACTCAGCCATAACACCGGGGAGCTGTTTTTT.

This chain uses TRBV7-3 with TRBJ2-3; TRBD2 aligns across 8 bases. V shed 4 bases and J 6 bases; nucleotides not matched to a gene: 9. Germline V gives CDR1 SGHTA, CDR2 FQGTGA. This CDR3 spans 15 amino acids. The CDR3 spells CASSSKGLAGDTQYF. CDR3 nucleotide sequence: TGTGCCAGCAGCTCCAAAGGACTAGCAGGGGATACGCAGTATTTT.

V is TRBV5-8 and J is TRBJ1-4; D gene unclear. Germline assignment: CDR1 SGHTS and CDR2 YDEGEE. V was trimmed by 3 bases and J by 7 bases, leaving 13 bases between them. The CDR3 has 14 residues. The CDR3 loop reads CASSSRQVGEKLFF. The CDR3, as DNA: TGTGCCAGCAGCTCTCGGCAGGTCGGTGAAAAACTGTTTTTT.

This chain connects TRBV30 to TRBJ2-5; 10 bases line up with TRBD2. V lost 4 bases to trimming and J lost 5 bases; unmatched junction nucleotides: 4. Germline CDR1 GTSNPN, CDR2 SVGIG (reference sequence). This CDR3 has 13 residues. The CDR3 region is CAWTSGSGETQYF. CDR3 bases: TGTGCCTGGACTAGCGGGAGCGGCGAGACCCAGTACTTC.

This chain's CDR3 is CASSLGASGNEQFF. The DNA of the CDR3 is TGTGCCAGCAGCTTAGGAGCTAGCGGGAATGAGCAGTTCTTC. The chain links TRBV11-3 to TRBJ2-1, with TRBD2 identical over 8 bases. The V segment lost 1 base and the J segment 7 bases; nucleotides outside the gene matches: 3. CDR1 and CDR2 (germline): SGHNT, YENEEA. The CDR3 contains 14 residues. Combining the CDR3 with reference TRBV11-3 and TRBJ2-1 gives the whole variable domain EAGVVQSPRYKIIEKKQPVAFWCNPISGHNTLYWYLQNLGQGPELLIRYENEEAVDDSQLPKDRFSAERLKGVDSTLKIQPAELGDSAVYLCASSLGASGNEQFFGPGTRLTVL.